The source of this T cell receptor (beta chain) is a study of cytomegalovirus exposure and HLA in healthy donors. PCR employed 60 Vbeta and 13 Jbeta primers. Study processing details: Roughly 10 million shared chains were among the approximately 80 million unique TCR beta chains that a later analysis counted. Method: immunoSEQ multiplex PCR; TCRdb's copy keeps in-frame clones and lacks some. V, J and clone size reflect that table, while D and trimming were determined from the DNA. The sample has 50,000 to 65,000 clones, around three quarters seen once. This clone came up a few times. V trimming: 3 bases; J trimming: 2 bases; junction bases outside the gene matches: 11. This CDR3 has 17 amino acids. The germline V gene encodes CDR1 MNHEY and CDR2 SMNVEV (reference sequence).

Sample: PBMCs. This chain joins TRBV27 and TRBJ2-7; 9 bases line up with TRBD2. The clonotype comes from a woman between 45 and 65 years old in good health and CMV-seropositive. CDR3 loop: CASSLGSGSPSAYEQYF. The CDR3, as DNA: TGTGCCAGCAGTTTGGGTAGCGGGAGCCCTTCCGCCTACGAGCAGTACTTC.